This T cell receptor (beta chain) was sequenced for a study of T cells after yellow fever vaccination. Study-wide results and caveats: Faster peaking, at day 5 versus 15, marked a secondary response that was weaker. Subsequent booster samples again held most clones from primary vaccination (roughly 95% CD4, nearly 90% CD8).

Germline V gene data show CDR1 as GTSNPN and CDR2 as SVGIG (reference sequence). The CDR3 runs 16 residues. Trimming cost V 3 bases and J 0 bases, with 14 bases left between them. TCRdb itself ran the 5' RACE reads through MiXCR, one entry per CDR3 protein. The table shows some 23,000 distinct CDR3 sequences, with around 3.4% occurring only once. Many counts were recorded for this clonotype. The origin of this receptor is a man younger than 30 who received the YFV17D yellow fever vaccine. The input for sequencing was PBMCs, either bulk or a sorted T-cell subset (CD4+, CD8+, memory, or dextramer-sorted; not recorded which), taken around 45 days after the first yellow fever vaccination. The chain couples TRBV30 to TRBJ1-4, with D maybe TRBD1 (5 bases). DNA of the CDR3: TGTGCCTGGAGAGATACTCCAGGGCCAACTAATGAAAAACTGTTTTTT. Translation: CAWRDTPGPTNEKLFF.